Sequencing of this T cell receptor beta chain was carried out in a study of technical replicates of blood from a few donors. CDR3 length: 15 residues. The trim removed 3 bases at V and 4 bases at J, leaving 7 bases unmatched. The germline V gene encodes CDR1 MDHEN and CDR2 SYDVKM. Sequencing used immunoSEQ multiplex PCR; TCRdb keeps in-frame clones, though not all of them. The table has about 74,000 clones, around 93% seen once; the top ten hold under 0.3%. This chain connects TRBV28 to TRBJ1-2, with 8 bases fitting TRBD1. This TCR was sampled from a human donor in good health. Source material: T cells isolated from PBMCs. CDR3 in amino acids: CASSFNNQGAYGYTF. CDR3 DNA: TGTGCCAGCAGTTTTAATAACCAGGGGGCCTATGGCTACACCTTC.